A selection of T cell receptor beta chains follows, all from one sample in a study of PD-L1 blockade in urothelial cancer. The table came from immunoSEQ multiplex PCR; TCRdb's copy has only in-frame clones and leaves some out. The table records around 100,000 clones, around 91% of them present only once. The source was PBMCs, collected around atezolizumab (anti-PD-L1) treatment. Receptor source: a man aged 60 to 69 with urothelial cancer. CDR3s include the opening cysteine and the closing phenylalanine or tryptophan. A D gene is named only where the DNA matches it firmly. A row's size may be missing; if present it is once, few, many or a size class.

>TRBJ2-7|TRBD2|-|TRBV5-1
TGCGCCAGCAGCTTGGGACTAGCGGGAGAAATGGACAACGAGCAGTACTTC
CASSLGLAGEMDNEQYF
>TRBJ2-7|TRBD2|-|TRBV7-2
TGTGCCAGCAGCCCCAGCGGGACGGGTTTCTACGAGCAGTACTTC
CASSPSGTGFYEQYF
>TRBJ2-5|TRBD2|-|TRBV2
TGTGCCAGCAACCCACGGGGGGTGGGGGAGACCCAGTACTTC
CASNPRGVGETQYF
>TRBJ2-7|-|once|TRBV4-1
TGCGCCAGCAGCCTCGGCCCGGGAGAATACGAGCAGTACTTC
CASSLGPGEYEQYF
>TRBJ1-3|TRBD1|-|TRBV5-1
TGCGCCAGCAGCTTGGGGACAGGGGTTGGAAACACCATATATTTT
CASSLGTGVGNTIYF
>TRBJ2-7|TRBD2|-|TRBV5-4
TGTGCCAGCAACCTGGGGGGGACTAGCGGCTACGAGCAGTACTTC
CASNLGGTSGYEQYF
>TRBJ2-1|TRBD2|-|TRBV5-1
TGCGCCAGCAGCTTGGGACTAGCGGGGATCACAGCCATCGATGAGCAGTTCTTC
CASSLGLAGITAIDEQFF
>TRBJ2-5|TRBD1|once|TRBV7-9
TGTGCCAGCAGCCGGGGACAGAAAGAGACCCAGTACTTC
CASSRGQKETQYF
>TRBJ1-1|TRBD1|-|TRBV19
TGTGCCAGTATGACAGGGGGCCTGATCAACACTGAAGCTTTCTTT
CASMTGGLINTEAFF
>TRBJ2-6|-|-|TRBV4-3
TGCGCCAGCAGCCAAAAAGCTAGCTCTGGGGCCAACGTCCTGACTTTC
CASSQKASSGANVLTF
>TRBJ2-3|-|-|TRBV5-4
TGTGCCAGCAGCCCTATTGGAGATACGCAGTATTTT
CASSPIGDTQYF
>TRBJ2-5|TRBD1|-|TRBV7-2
TGTGCCAGCAGCTCCCCTCCCCAGGGGGAGGAGACCCAGTACTTC
CASSSPPQGEETQYF
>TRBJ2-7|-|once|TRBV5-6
TGTGCCAGCAGCTTAGTGACGGAAGCGAGGTACGAGCAGTACTTC
CASSLVTEARYEQYF
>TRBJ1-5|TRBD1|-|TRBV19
TGTGCCAGTAGTAAAGCAGGGGGCAACAATCAGCCCCAGCATTTT
CASSKAGGNNQPQHF
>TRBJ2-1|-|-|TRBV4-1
TGCGCCAGCAGCCAAGGACAGTTCTCCTACAATGAGCAGTTCTTC
CASSQGQFSYNEQFF
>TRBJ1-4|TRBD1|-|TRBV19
TGTGCCAGTAGTATCGTCCGGACAGGGGGGAATGAAAAACTGTTTTTT
CASSIVRTGGNEKLFF
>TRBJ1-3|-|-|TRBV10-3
TGTGCCCTGGGGCCGGGGGGTGGAAACACCATATATTTT
CALGPGGGNTIYF
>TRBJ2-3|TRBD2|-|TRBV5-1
TGCGCCAGCAGCTTGGGGACTTTGGGGGGGGGCACAGATACGCAGTATTTT
CASSLGTLGGGTDTQYF
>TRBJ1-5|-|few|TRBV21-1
TGTGCCACCCGGGACAGTTATCAGCCCCAGCATTTT
CATRDSYQPQHF
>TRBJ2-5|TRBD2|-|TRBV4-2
TGTGCCAGCAGCCAAGGGGATAGCGGGGGACAAGAGACCCAGTACTTC
CASSQGDSGGQETQYF
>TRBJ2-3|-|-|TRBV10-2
TGCGCCAGCAGTGAGACTATATCTCATACGCAGTATTTT
CASSETISHTQYF
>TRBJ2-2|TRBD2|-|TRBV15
TGTGCCACTTCACCTAGCGGTGTCGGGGAGCTGTTTTTT
CATSPSGVGELFF